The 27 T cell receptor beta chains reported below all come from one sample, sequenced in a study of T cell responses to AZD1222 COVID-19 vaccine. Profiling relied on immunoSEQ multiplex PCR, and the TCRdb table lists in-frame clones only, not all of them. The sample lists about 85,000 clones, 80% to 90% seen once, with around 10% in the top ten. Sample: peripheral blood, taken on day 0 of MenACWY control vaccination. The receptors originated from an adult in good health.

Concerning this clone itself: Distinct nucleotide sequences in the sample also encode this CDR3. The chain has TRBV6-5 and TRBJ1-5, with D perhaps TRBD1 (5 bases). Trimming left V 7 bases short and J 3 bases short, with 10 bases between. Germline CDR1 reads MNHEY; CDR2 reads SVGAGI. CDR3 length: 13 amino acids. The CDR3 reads CASTRQFNQPQHF. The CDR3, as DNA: TGTGCCAGCACTCGACAGTTCAATCAGCCCCAGCATTTT.

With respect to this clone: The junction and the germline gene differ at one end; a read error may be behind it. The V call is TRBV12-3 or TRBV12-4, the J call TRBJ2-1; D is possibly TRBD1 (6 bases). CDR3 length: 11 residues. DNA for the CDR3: TGTGCCAGCAGTTTTATGGCAGGACAGATCTTC. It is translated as CASSFMAGQIF.

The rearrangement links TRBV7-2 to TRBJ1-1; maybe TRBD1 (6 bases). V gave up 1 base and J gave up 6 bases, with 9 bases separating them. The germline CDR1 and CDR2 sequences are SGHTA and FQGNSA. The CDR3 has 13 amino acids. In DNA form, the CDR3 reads TGTGCCAGCAGCTTAGTGGGGGGCTCTGAAGCTTTCTTT. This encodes CASSLVGGSEAFF. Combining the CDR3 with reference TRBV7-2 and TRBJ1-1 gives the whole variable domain GAGVSQSPSNKVTEKGKDVELRCDPISGHTALYWYRQSLGQGLEFLIYFQGNSAPDKSGLPSDRFSAERTGGSVSTLTIQRTQQEDSAVYLCASSLVGGSEAFFGQGTRLTVV.

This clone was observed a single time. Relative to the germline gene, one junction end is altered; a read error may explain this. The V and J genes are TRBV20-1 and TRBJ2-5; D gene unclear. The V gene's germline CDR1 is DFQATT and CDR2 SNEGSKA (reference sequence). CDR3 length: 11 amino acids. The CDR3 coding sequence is TGCAGTGCTAGAGCCCTAGAGGCCCAGTACTTC. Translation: CSARALEAQYF.

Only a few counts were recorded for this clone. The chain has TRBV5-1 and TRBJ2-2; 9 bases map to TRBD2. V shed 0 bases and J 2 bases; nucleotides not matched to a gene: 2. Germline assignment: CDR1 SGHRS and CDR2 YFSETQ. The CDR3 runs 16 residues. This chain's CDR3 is CASSLETSGNTGELFF. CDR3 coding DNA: TGCGCCAGCAGCTTGGAGACTAGCGGTAACACCGGGGAGCTGTTTTTT.

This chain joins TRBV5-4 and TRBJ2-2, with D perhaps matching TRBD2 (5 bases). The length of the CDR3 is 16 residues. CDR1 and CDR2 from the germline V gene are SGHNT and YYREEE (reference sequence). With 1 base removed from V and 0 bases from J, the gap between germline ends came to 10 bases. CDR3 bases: TGTGCCAGCAGCTTGTCGCGGGTCGCGAACACCGGGGAGCTGTTTTTT. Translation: CASSLSRVANTGELFF. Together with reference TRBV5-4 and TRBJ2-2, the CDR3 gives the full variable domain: ETGVTQSPTHLIKTRGQQVTLRCSSQSGHNTVSWYQQALGQGPQFIFQYYREEENGRGNFPPRFSGLQFPNYSSELNVNALELDDSALYLCASSLSRVANTGELFFGEGSRLTVL.

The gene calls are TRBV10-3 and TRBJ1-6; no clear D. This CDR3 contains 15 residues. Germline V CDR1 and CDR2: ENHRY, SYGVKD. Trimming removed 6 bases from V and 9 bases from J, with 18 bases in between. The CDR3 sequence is CAIREDLMGSSPLHF. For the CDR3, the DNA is TGTGCCATCAGGGAGGACCTTATGGGTAGTTCACCCCTCCACTTT.

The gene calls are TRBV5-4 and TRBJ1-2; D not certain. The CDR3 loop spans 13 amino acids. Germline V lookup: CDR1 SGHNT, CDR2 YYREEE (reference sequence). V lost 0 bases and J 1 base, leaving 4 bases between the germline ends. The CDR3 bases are TGTGCCAGCAGCTTGGACAGTAACTATGGCTACACCTTC. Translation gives CASSLDSNYGYTF.

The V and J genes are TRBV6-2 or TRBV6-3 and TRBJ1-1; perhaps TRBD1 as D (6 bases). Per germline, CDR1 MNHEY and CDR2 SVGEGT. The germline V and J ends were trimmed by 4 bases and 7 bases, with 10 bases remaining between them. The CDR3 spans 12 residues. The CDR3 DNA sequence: TGTGCCAGCAGTTCCCAGGACAGTGAAGCTTTCTTT. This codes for CASSSQDSEAFF.

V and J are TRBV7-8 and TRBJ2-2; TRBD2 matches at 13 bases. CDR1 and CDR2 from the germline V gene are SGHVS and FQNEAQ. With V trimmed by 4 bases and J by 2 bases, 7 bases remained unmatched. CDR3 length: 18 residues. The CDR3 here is CASSSRLAGGQNTGELFF. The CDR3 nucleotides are TGTGCCAGCAGCTCCCGACTAGCGGGGGGCCAAAACACCGGGGAGCTGTTTTTT.

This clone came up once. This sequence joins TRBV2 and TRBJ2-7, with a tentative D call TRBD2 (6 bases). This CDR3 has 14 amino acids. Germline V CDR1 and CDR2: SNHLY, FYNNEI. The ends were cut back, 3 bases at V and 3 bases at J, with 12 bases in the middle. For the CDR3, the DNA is TGTGCCAGCAGTGATGCAGGAGGGGTCTACGAGCAGTACTTC. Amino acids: CASSDAGGVYEQYF. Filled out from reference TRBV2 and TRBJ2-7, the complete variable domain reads EPEVTQTPSHQVTQMGQEVILRCVPISNHLYFYWYRQILGQKVEFLVSFYNNEISEKSEIFDDQFSVERPDGSNFTLKIRSTKLEDSAMYFCASSDAGGVYEQYFGPGTRLTVT.

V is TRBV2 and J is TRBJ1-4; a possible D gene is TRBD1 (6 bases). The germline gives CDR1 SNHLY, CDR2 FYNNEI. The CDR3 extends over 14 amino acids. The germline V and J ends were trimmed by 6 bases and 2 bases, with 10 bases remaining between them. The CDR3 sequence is CASRGDRTNEKLFF. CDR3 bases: TGTGCCAGCAGGGGCGACAGGACTAATGAAAAACTGTTTTTT.

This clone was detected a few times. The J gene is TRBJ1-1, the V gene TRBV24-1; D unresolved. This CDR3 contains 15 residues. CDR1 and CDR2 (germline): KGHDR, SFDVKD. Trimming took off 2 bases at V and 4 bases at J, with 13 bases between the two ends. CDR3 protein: CATSDSTRAPTEAFF. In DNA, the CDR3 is TGTGCCACCAGTGATTCGACCCGGGCGCCCACTGAAGCTTTCTTT.

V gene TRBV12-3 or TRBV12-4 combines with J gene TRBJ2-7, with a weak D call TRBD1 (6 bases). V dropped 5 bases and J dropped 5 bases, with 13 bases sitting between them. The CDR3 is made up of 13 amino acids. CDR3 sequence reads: CASSGNRAHEQYF. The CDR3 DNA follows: TGTGCCAGCAGTGGAAACAGGGCGCACGAGCAGTACTTC.

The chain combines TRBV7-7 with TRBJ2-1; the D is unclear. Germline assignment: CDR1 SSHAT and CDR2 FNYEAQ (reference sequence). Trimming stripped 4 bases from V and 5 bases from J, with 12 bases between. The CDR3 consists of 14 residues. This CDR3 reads CASSSLGRDNEQFF. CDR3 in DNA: TGTGCCAGCAGCTCCCTCGGGCGTGACAATGAGCAGTTCTTC. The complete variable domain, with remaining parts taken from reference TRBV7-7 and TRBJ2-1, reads GAGVSQSPRYKVTKRGQDVTLRCDPISSHATLYWYQQALGQGPEFLTYFNYEAQPDKSGLPSDRFSAERPEGSISTLTIQRTEQRDSAMYRCASSSLGRDNEQFFGPGTRLTVL.

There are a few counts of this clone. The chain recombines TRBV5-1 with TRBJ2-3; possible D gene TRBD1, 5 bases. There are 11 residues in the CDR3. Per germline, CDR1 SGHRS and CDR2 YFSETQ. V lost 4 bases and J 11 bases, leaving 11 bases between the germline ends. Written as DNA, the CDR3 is TGCGCCAGCAGCGAACAGGTTCAGCAGTATTTT. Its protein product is CASSEQVQQYF.

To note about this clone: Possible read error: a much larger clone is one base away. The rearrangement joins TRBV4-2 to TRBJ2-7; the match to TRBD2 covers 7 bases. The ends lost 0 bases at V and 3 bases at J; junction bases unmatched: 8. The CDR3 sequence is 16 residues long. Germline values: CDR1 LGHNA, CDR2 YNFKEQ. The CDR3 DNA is TGTGCCAGCAGCCAAGATCTTGGGGGAGGGTTCTACGAGCAGTACTTC. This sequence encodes CASSQDLGGGFYEQYF.

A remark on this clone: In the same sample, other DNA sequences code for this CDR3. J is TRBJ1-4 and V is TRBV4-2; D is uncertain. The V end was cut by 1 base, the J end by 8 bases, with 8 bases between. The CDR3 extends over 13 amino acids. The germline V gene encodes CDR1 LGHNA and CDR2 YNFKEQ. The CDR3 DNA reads TGTGCCAGCAGCCAAGGAGGAAGAGAAAAACTGTTTTTT. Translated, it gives CASSQGGREKLFF.

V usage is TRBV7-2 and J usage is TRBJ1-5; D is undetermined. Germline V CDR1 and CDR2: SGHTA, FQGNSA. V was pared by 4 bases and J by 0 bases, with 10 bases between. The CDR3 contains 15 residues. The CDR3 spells CASSSTVGSNQPQHF. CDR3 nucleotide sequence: TGTGCCAGCAGCTCCACCGTGGGTAGCAATCAGCCCCAGCATTTT.

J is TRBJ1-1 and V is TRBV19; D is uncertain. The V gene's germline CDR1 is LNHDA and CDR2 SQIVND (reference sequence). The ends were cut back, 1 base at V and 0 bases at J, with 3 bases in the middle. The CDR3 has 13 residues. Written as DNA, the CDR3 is TGTGCCAGTAGTATAGTGCTGAACACTGAAGCTTTCTTT. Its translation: CASSIVLNTEAFF.

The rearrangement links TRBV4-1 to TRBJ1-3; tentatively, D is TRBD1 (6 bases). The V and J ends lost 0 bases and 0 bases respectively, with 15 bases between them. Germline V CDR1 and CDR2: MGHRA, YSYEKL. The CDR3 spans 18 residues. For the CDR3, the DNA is TGCGCCAGCAGCCAAGATAGAGGGACACCCGTCTCTGGAAACACCATATATTTT. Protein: CASSQDRGTPVSGNTIYF.

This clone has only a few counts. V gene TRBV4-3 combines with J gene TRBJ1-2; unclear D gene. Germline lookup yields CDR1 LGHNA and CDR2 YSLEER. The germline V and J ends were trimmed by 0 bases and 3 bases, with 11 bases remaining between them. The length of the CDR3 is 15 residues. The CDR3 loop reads CASSQEPEGYYGYTF. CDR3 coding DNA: TGCGCCAGCAGCCAAGAACCGGAGGGATACTATGGCTACACCTTC.

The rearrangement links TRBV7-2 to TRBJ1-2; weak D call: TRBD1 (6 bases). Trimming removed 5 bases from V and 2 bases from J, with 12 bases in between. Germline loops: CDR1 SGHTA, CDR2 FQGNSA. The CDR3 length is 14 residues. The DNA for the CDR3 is TGTGCCAGCAGCAAGGACAGTGGGAACTATGGCTACACCTTC. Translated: CASSKDSGNYGYTF.

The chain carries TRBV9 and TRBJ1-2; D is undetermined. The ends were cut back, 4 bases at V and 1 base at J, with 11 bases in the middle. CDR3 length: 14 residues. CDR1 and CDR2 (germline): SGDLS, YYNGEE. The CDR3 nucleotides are TGTGCCAGCAGCCCCCGGTTGGGTAACTATGGCTACACCTTC. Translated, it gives CASSPRLGNYGYTF.

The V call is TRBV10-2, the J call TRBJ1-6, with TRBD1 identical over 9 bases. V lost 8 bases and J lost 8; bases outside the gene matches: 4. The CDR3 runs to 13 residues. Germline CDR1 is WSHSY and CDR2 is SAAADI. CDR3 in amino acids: CASQGQGDSPLHF. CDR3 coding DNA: TGCGCCAGCCAGGGACAGGGAGATTCACCCCTCCACTTT.

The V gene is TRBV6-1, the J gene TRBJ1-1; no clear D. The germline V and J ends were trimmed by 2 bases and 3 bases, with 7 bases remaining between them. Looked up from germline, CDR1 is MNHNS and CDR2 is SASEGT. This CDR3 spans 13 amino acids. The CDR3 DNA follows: TGTGCCAGCAGTGAAAATTCGGACACTGAAGCTTTCTTT. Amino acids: CASSENSDTEAFF.

This CDR3 is CASGDSLYGYTF. The CDR3 DNA is TGTGCCAGTGGGGACAGTTTATATGGCTACACCTTC. The chain employs TRBV19 and TRBJ1-2; TRBD1 aligns across 7 bases. The CDR3 is 12 residues long. CDR1 LNHDA and CDR2 SQIVND come from the germline V gene (reference sequence). V was pared by 8 bases and J by 5 bases, with 5 bases of the junction left unmatched.